The 13 T cell receptor beta chains below were found in one sample sequenced in a study of blood T cell repertoires in COVID-19 (TCRdb year 2020). The library was produced with the immunoSEQ multiplex PCR assay. Held by TCRdb, this immuneACCESS table contains in-frame sequences only and omits some clones. Under half of the omission traces to an unresolved V gene where checked; the cause of the rest is unknown. The sample yields 180,000 or so clones; about 80% were counted once. The ten largest clones add up to 7% to 9% of the sample. Sequenced sample: PBMCs or T cells enriched from blood (not recorded which). These receptors were taken from a man aged 40-50 years who had recovered from COVID-19.

This clone was observed a handful of times. The rearrangement links TRBV28 to TRBJ1-3; the match to TRBD1 covers 9 bases. The CDR3 consists of 17 residues. V trimming: 6 bases; J trimming: 6 bases; junction bases outside the gene matches: 15. Germline V CDR1 and CDR2: MDHEN, SYDVKM. CDR3 coding DNA: TGTGCCAGCAGATCAAACTCCGGGACAGGGAGGTTAAACACCATATATTTT. Its protein is CASRSNSGTGRLNTIYF.

V gene TRBV2 combines with J gene TRBJ2-7; 9 bases line up with TRBD1. The CDR3 extends over 14 amino acids. From germline, CDR1 is SNHLY and CDR2 FYNNEI. J gave up 0 bases and V 8 bases, and 5 bases lay outside the gene matches. The CDR3 DNA reads TGTGCCAGCCGAACAGGGGGCGGCTCCTACGAGCAGTACTTC. This gives the protein CASRTGGGSYEQYF.

The chain recombines TRBV7-9 with TRBJ1-6, with 8 bases matching TRBD1. This CDR3 is 18 amino acids long. With 4 bases clipped from V and 0 bases from J, the junction kept 8 bases outside the gene matches. Germline CDR1 reads SEHNR; CDR2 reads FQNEAQ (reference sequence). The CDR3 nucleotides read TGTGCCAGCAGCTCGGGGACAGGCCTATCCTCCTATAATTCACCCCTCCACTTT. Residues: CASSSGTGLSSYNSPLHF.

This rearrangement joins TRBV5-1 to TRBJ1-2; 7 positions agree with TRBD1. V shed 0 bases and J 4 bases; nucleotides not matched to a gene: 6. Germline CDR1 reads SGHRS; CDR2 reads YFSETQ. The CDR3 is 15 residues long. The CDR3 DNA reads TGCGCCAGCAGCTTGGAGGGACAGAGGTTCTATGGCTACACCTTC. Translated, it gives CASSLEGQRFYGYTF. The whole variable domain, remainder taken from reference TRBV5-1 and TRBJ1-2, is KAGVTQTPRYLIKTRGQQVTLSCSPISGHRSVSWYQQTPGQGLQFLFEYFSETQRNKGNFPGRFSGRQFSNSRSEMNVSTLELGDSALYLCASSLEGQRFYGYTFGSGTRLTVV.

V and J are TRBV10-3 and TRBJ1-2; perhaps TRBD1 as D (6 bases). Germline CDR1 ENHRY, CDR2 SYGVKD. V gave up 6 bases and J gave up 6 bases, with 17 bases separating them. CDR3 length: 14 residues. As DNA, the CDR3 is TGTGCCATCAGCAAAGGGCCTCGACAGGATGGCTACACCTTC. Amino acid sequence: CAISKGPRQDGYTF.

This rearrangement joins TRBV6-5 to TRBJ1-1; no reliable D call. V lost 2 bases to trimming and J lost 0 bases, with 4 bases between them. CDR3 length: 13 amino acids. Per germline, CDR1 MNHEY and CDR2 SVGAGI. CDR3 coding DNA: TGTGCCAGCAGTTACCAGTTGAACACTGAAGCTTTCTTT. Translated, it gives CASSYQLNTEAFF.

The chain carries TRBV30 and TRBJ1-1; D is perhaps TRBD1 (6 bases). The CDR3 extends over 13 amino acids. Germline CDR1 is GTSNPN and CDR2 is SVGIG (reference sequence). The ends were cut back, 0 bases at V and 8 bases at J, with 13 bases in the middle. DNA of the CDR3: TGTGCCTGGAGTGTACTTTCGGACAGAGAAGCTTTCTTT. It specifies CAWSVLSDREAFF.

V gene TRBV6-5 combines with J gene TRBJ1-1; 7 bases are shared with TRBD1. This CDR3 has 12 amino acids. V was clipped by 2 bases and J by 8 bases; unmatched bases: 2. The germline gives CDR1 MNHEY, CDR2 SVGAGI. CDR3 DNA: TGTGCCAGCAGTTACCGAGGGGGCGAAGCTTTCTTT. This codes for CASSYRGGEAFF.

The V gene is TRBV2, the J gene TRBJ2-5, with D possibly being TRBD1 (5 bases). This CDR3 is built from 14 residues. V was shortened by 2 bases and J by 4 bases, with 11 bases between the two germline ends. Germline V gene sequence: CDR1 SNHLY, CDR2 FYNNEI. In DNA, the CDR3 is TGTGCCAGCAGTGAAAGGTGGGGCGGAGAGACCCAGTACTTC. Translation: CASSERWGGETQYF.

The CDR3 sequence is CASRTQESSYEQYF. Here the CDR3 DNA reads TGTGCCAGCAGAACCCAGGAAAGCTCCTACGAGCAGTACTTC. This chain joins TRBV21-1 and TRBJ2-7; TRBD1 reflects the table's D call only, with no check against the DNA. TRBV21-1 is a pseudogene locus. The CDR3 is 14 amino acids.

The rearrangement links TRBV12-3 or TRBV12-4 to TRBJ2-7, with D perhaps matching TRBD2 (5 bases). V was pared by 3 bases and J by 6 bases, with 9 bases between. The CDR3 totals 12 residues. CDR3 DNA: TGTGCCAGCAGTTTGACGGGGATCGAGCAGTACTTC. Its protein is CASSLTGIEQYF.

The genes are TRBV5-1 and TRBJ1-3; D unresolved. This CDR3 spans 16 amino acids. V was cut by 4 bases and J by 0 bases, with 14 bases left in between. Germline V gene sequence: CDR1 SGHRS, CDR2 YFSETQ. For the CDR3, the DNA is TGCGCCAGCAGCGTCGGTCCCCGTTTCTCTGGAAACACCATATATTTT. Encoded protein: CASSVGPRFSGNTIYF.

The rearrangement uses TRBV2 and TRBJ2-7, with D unclear. Deletions cut 8 bases from V and 1 base from J, with 6 bases between. Looked up from germline, CDR1 is SNHLY and CDR2 is FYNNEI. The CDR3 contains 11 residues. The CDR3 reads CASQSSYEQYF. The CDR3 bases are TGTGCCAGCCAGTCTTCCTACGAGCAGTACTTC.